One sample yielded the 15 T cell receptor beta chains listed below, sequenced in a study of patients and donors after allogeneic stem cell transplantation. TCRdb recomputed calls from the RT-PCR reads with MiXCR, one row per CDR3 protein. The data show roughly 880,000 distinct CDR3 sequences, with around 17% seen just once and around 6% held by the top ten. Sequencing used blood, either unsorted or a sorted T cell fraction (not recorded which). Receptor source: a human donor who was either an allogeneic HSCT recipient or a stem cell or donor lymphocyte infusion donor (not recorded which). It is not recorded whose cells these are; they may come from a transplant donor.

This clonotype has more than one count but fewer than ten. The chain couples TRBV7-2 to TRBJ2-5; D is undetermined. V lost 5 bases to trimming and J lost 6 bases, with 13 bases between them. The CDR3 has 13 amino acids. The germline gives CDR1 SGHTA, CDR2 FQGNSA. The CDR3 is CASSPSGQKTQYF. CDR3 in DNA: TGTGCCAGCAGCCCGTCGGGCCAGAAGACCCAGTACTTC.

The sample holds many counts of this clonotype. The J gene is TRBJ2-5, the V gene TRBV7-8; TRBD1 is a possible D gene (6 bases). Germline CDR1 reads SGHVS; CDR2 reads FQNEAQ. V dropped 4 bases and J dropped 5 bases, with 17 bases sitting between them. This CDR3 has 15 amino acids. The chain's CDR3 is CASSSTQGIRETQYF. The CDR3 DNA follows: TGTGCCAGCAGCTCGACCCAGGGGATTAGGGAGACCCAGTACTTC.

A few counts support this clonotype. This rearrangement joins TRBV30 to TRBJ2-4; D may match TRBD1 or TRBD2 (5 bases each). The CDR3 length is 12 residues. Trimming left V 2 bases short and J 5 bases short, with 7 bases between. The germline V gene has CDR1 GTSNPN and CDR2 SVGIG (reference sequence). CDR3 bases: TGTGCCTGGAGTCCGGGACAAAACATTCAGTACTTC. It is translated as CAWSPGQNIQYF.

The rearrangement joins TRBV12-3 or TRBV12-4 to TRBJ1-6; D gene uncertain. The CDR3 runs to 15 residues. The V end lost 6 bases, the J end lost 7 bases, and 16 bases lay between the germline ends. The DNA for the CDR3 is TGTGCCAGCAGATGGGCCCATGAAGGCAATTCACCCCTCCACTTT. This encodes CASRWAHEGNSPLHF.

The table lists this clonotype with a few counts. The chain employs TRBV6-2 or TRBV6-3 and TRBJ2-2; 8 bases match TRBD2. With 11 bases clipped from V and 7 bases from J, the junction kept 15 bases outside the gene matches. The germline gives CDR1 MNHEY, CDR2 SVGEGT. The length of the CDR3 is 15 residues. The CDR3 sequence is CAATRIAGLDGELFF. For the CDR3, the DNA is TGTGCCGCTACTAGGATAGCGGGGTTAGACGGGGAGCTGTTTTTT.

The chain has TRBV7-2 and TRBJ2-3; TRBD2 agrees at 8 bases. This CDR3 comprises 16 residues. Germline values: CDR1 SGHTA, CDR2 FQGNSA. With V trimmed by 4 bases and J by 5 bases, 11 bases remained unmatched. CDR3 protein: CASSSLGSGSLDTQYF. The CDR3 DNA reads as TGTGCCAGCAGCTCCCTCGGGAGCGGGAGTTTAGATACGCAGTATTTT.

This clonotype was seen at least ten times. The genes are TRBV6-1 and TRBJ2-3; weak D call: TRBD1 (5 bases). V lost 6 bases and J lost 0, with 10 bases in between. Germline CDR1 reads MNHNS; CDR2 reads SASEGT. The CDR3 runs to 14 residues. CDR3 region: CASSQGTSTDTQYF. CDR3 nucleotide sequence: TGTGCCAGCAGCCAGGGTACTAGCACAGATACGCAGTATTTT.

The chain has TRBV25-1 and TRBJ1-6; 7 positions match TRBD1. Germline loops: CDR1 MGHDK, CDR2 SYGVNS. Trimming at V came to 10 bases and at J to 7 bases, leaving 13 bases not matched to a gene. The length of the CDR3 is 15 residues. This CDR3 reads CAKTMDGTVNSPLHF. The CDR3 DNA is TGTGCCAAGACAATGGACGGGACAGTAAATTCACCCCTCCACTTT. Together with reference TRBV25-1 and TRBJ1-6, the CDR3 gives the full variable domain: EADIYQTPRYLVIGTGKKITLECSQTMGHDKMYWYQQDPGMELHLIHYSYGVNSTEKGDLSSESTVSRIRTEHFPLTLESARPSHTSQYLCAKTMDGTVNSPLHFGNGTRLTVT.

V is TRBV4-1 and J is TRBJ2-7, with D maybe TRBD2 (5 bases). V lost 1 base and J 4 bases, leaving 11 bases between the germline ends. The germline gives CDR1 MGHRA, CDR2 YSYEKL. This CDR3 spans 14 amino acids. CDR3 sequence reads: CASSQGPSLYEQYF. In DNA form, the CDR3 reads TGCGCCAGCAGCCAAGGCCCTAGCCTTTACGAGCAGTACTTC.

This chain connects TRBV20-1 to TRBJ2-3; D gene unclear. The CDR3 contains 13 residues. The germline CDR1 and CDR2 sequences are DFQATT and SNEGSKA (reference sequence). Trimming took off 6 bases at V and 0 bases at J, with 10 bases between the two ends. The CDR3 protein is CSAISTSTDTQYF. The CDR3 DNA follows: TGCAGTGCCATTTCAACTAGCACAGATACGCAGTATTTT.

This sequence joins TRBV11-2 and TRBJ1-4; D is undetermined. CDR3 length: 14 amino acids. Deletions cut 1 base from V and 6 bases from J, with 9 bases between. Germline CDR1 reads SGHAT; CDR2 reads FQNNGV. The CDR3 spells CASSLAQNYEKLFF. CDR3 DNA sequence: TGTGCCAGCAGCTTAGCCCAGAACTATGAAAAACTGTTTTTT.

J is TRBJ2-3 and V is TRBV29-1; 8 bases agree with TRBD1. V shed 7 bases, J shed 4 bases, and the junction held 4 bases outside the gene matches. The V gene's germline CDR1 is SQVTM and CDR2 ANQGSEA. The CDR3 totals 12 residues. CDR3 DNA sequence: TGCAGCGGCCTACAGGGGGCAGATACGCAGTATTTT. Protein: CSGLQGADTQYF.

This clonotype was counted only a few times. J is TRBJ2-2 and V is TRBV12-3 or TRBV12-4; TRBD2 aligns across 7 bases. The CDR3 covers 15 residues. V lost 5 bases and J lost 1; bases outside the gene matches: 4. DNA for the CDR3: TGTGCCAGCAGTGTTAGCGGGCAGAACACCGGGGAGCTGTTTTTT. This translates into CASSVSGQNTGELFF.

The CDR3, as DNA: TGTGCCAGCAGCCCGTCCGGGACAGGGGTACGGGGTGAGCAGTTCTTC. Translated, it gives CASSPSGTGVRGEQFF. The chain carries TRBV7-3 and TRBJ2-1; TRBD1 matches at 10 bases. The CDR3 has 16 residues. Trimming removed 5 bases from V and 9 bases from J; junction bases left unmatched: 13. Germline assignment: CDR1 SGHTA and CDR2 FQGTGA.

A few counts support this clonotype. V and J are TRBV5-1 and TRBJ2-3; D may be TRBD1 (6 bases). Germline CDR1 is SGHRS and CDR2 is YFSETQ. V lost 5 bases and J lost 2, with 15 bases in between. CDR3 length equals 15 residues. The CDR3 is CASRPPDSYTDTQYF. In nucleotides, the CDR3 is TGCGCCAGCAGACCTCCGGACAGCTACACAGATACGCAGTATTTT.